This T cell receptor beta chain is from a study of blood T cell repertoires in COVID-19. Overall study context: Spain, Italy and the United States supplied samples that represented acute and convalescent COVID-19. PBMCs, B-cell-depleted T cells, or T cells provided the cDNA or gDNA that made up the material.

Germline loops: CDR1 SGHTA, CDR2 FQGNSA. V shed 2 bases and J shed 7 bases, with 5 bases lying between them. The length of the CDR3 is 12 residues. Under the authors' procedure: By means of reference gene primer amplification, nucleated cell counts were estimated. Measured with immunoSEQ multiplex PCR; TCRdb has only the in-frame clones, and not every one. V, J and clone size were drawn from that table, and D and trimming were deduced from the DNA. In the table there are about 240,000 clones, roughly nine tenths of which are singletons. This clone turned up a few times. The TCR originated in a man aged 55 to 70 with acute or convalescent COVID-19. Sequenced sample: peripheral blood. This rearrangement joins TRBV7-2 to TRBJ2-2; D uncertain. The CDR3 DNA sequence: TGTGCCAGCAGCTTACTCCTCGGGGAGCTGTTTTTT. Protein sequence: CASSLLLGELFF. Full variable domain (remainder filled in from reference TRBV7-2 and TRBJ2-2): GAGVSQSPSNKVTEKGKDVELRCDPISGHTALYWYRQSLGQGLEFLIYFQGNSAPDKSGLPSDRFSAERTGGSVSTLTIQRTQQEDSAVYLCASSLLLGELFFGEGSRLTVL.